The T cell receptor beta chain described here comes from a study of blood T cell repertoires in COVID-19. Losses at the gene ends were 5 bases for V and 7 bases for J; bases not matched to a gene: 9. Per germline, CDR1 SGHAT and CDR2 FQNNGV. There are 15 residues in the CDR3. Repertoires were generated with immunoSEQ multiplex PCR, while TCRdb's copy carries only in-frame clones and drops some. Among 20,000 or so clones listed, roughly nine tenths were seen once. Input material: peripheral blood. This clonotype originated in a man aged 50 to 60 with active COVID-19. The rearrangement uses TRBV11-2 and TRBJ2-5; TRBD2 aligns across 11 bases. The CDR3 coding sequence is TGTGCCAGCAGCCTACCCGGGACTAGCGGTGGGACCCAGTACTTC. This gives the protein CASSLPGTSGGTQYF.